This T cell receptor beta chain was captured in a study of T cells in narcolepsy (dated by TCRdb to between 2018 and 2020). Context from the whole study: Patients with narcolepsy type 1 or type 2 (NT1, NT2) were enrolled in the study together with healthy control donors. To look for autoreactive T cells in narcolepsy patients that target self-antigens of hypocretin neurons (hypocretin, TRIB2), the study used TCR Vbeta sequencing to follow clonotypes in blood and CSF. The study at large found these results: Patients and controls had comparable numbers of sequenced blood memory CD4+ clonotypes, averaging about 40,000 and 30,000, respectively. No sequences matching autoreactive T cell clones were present in some of the blood memory CD4+ repertoires from patients and controls. According to the report, autoreactive clonotypes were detected serially in the blood of the same patients and of different patients, but not in healthy controls. Plots comparing CSF and blood CD4+ T cell clonotypes from the same patient highlighted HCRT-specific and TRIB2-specific autoreactive clonotypes.

Libraries came from the immunoSEQ multiplex PCR assay. The table comes from immuneACCESS by way of TCRdb, which keeps in-frame sequences with V and J called. Part of the clones is missing from these tables; in studies checked, under half for an unresolved V gene and the rest for unknown reasons. Present in this sample are over 30,000 clones, approximately 80% of which were seen just once. Jointly, the top ten make up roughly 1.3% of the sample. For TCR Vbeta sequencing, memory CD4+ T cells were sorted ex vivo from the peripheral blood of narcolepsy patients and healthy controls. The CDR3 starts with the cysteine, ends with the phenylalanine, and has 17 residues. Solely the CDR3 DNA is kept, with 51 bases framed from the first base. Trimming removed 7 bases from V and 9 bases from J; the gene matches leave 20 bases unexplained. The germline V gene (reference sequence) supplies CDR1 LNHDA and CDR2 SQIVND.

Concerning this clone itself: There is no known antigen for this receptor. Base qualities are not recorded, but no much larger clone differs from it by a single base.

The V gene is TRBV19 and the J gene is TRBJ1-5, with 8 bases matching TRBD1. The specimen sequenced was CD45RA- memory CD4+ T cells from PBMCs. The sample's cell subset or site label is to be understood as: memory T cells sorted ex vivo from peripheral blood. This receptor was obtained from a human donor with narcolepsy. The nucleotides read TGTGCCAGTAAGAACAGGGGGACAGGACTAAATCCCGGGCCCCAGCATTTT. Protein translation: CASKNRGTGLNPGPQHF.